Below are 26 T cell receptor beta chains sequenced from a single sample in a study of T cell responses to AZD1222 COVID-19 vaccine. The protocol was immunoSEQ multiplex PCR, while the TCRdb copy is restricted to in-frame clones and leaves out a portion. The sample has 80,000 to 90,000 clones; 90% are singletons. The specimen was peripheral blood, collected 28 days after the second AZD1222 dose. The receptors here all came from an adult who received the AZD1222 COVID-19 vaccine.

The chain is built from TRBV7-2 and TRBJ1-1; the D is unclear. Germline V gene lookup returns CDR1 SGHTA and CDR2 FQGNSA. The CDR3 has 13 amino acids. V lost 5 bases, J lost 11 bases, and 18 bases lay in between. Here the CDR3 DNA reads TGTGCCAGCAGCCCTACGGGCAGTCTGGGTGCTTTCTTT. Encoded protein: CASSPTGSLGAFF.

This clone was detected only once. This chain joins TRBV12-2 and TRBJ1-1. TRBV12-2 has pseudogene status. CDR3 length: 14 amino acids. The CDR3 is CASRPSRENTEAFF. The CDR3 nucleotides are TGTGCAAGTCGACCCTCCCGGGAGAACACTGAAGCTTTCTTT.

This chain joins TRBV2 and TRBJ1-4; maybe TRBD1 (6 bases). The germline V and J ends were trimmed by 6 bases and 4 bases, with 9 bases remaining between them. Germline-derived CDR1 and CDR2 are SNHLY and FYNNEI. The CDR3 runs to 13 residues. Here the CDR3 reads CASRKDSNEKLFF. The CDR3 region has the DNA TGTGCCAGCAGGAAGGACAGTAATGAAAAACTGTTTTTT.

The V and J genes are TRBV2 and TRBJ2-7; 7 bases agree with TRBD1. Per germline, CDR1 SNHLY and CDR2 FYNNEI. The CDR3 has 12 amino acids. The junction had 3 bases not matched to a gene; V was cut back by 5 bases and J by 5 bases. CDR3: CASSTTGHEQYF. The DNA of the CDR3 is TGTGCCAGCAGTACGACAGGGCACGAGCAGTACTTC.

This clone was seen only a few times. The chain couples TRBV7-3 to TRBJ1-6; D is unresolved. V gave up 0 bases and J gave up 8 bases, with 11 bases separating them. Germline assignment: CDR1 SGHTA and CDR2 FQGTGA. The CDR3 consists of 15 residues. In DNA, the CDR3 is TGTGCCAGCAGCTTAACGGTAGATTCGGATTCACCCCTCCACTTT. Protein product: CASSLTVDSDSPLHF.

This chain connects TRBV5-6 to TRBJ1-2; TRBD1 aligns across 8 bases. Trimming removed 1 base from V and 6 bases from J; junction bases left unmatched: 2. This CDR3 spans 13 amino acids. The V gene's germline CDR1 is SGHDT and CDR2 YYEEEE. The CDR3 nucleotides are TGTGCCAGCAGCTTGCGCAGGGGGCATGGCTACACCTTC. As protein: CASSLRRGHGYTF.

The sample holds one count of this clone. This chain connects TRBV7-2 to TRBJ1-4; D not certain. This CDR3 comprises 13 residues. The V gene lost 2 bases and the J gene lost 4 bases, with 5 bases spanning the gap. Germline CDR1 reads SGHTA; CDR2 reads FQGNSA. The CDR3 DNA follows: TGTGCCAGCAGCTTAATCTATAATGAAAAACTGTTTTTT. It yields the protein CASSLIYNEKLFF.

V gene TRBV9 combines with J gene TRBJ1-4; D is possibly TRBD1 (6 bases). This CDR3 is 16 amino acids long. Germline assignment: CDR1 SGDLS and CDR2 YYNGEE. The ends were cut back, 3 bases at V and 7 bases at J, with 19 bases in the middle. The CDR3 DNA reads TGTGCCAGCAGCGGGCCGTGGGAGGGGGGACGTGAAAAACTGTTTTTT. This encodes CASSGPWEGGREKLFF. The full variable domain, in which reference TRBV9 and TRBJ1-4 provide the parts outside the CDR3, is DSGVTQTPKHLITATGQRVTLRCSPRSGDLSVYWYQQSLDQGLQFLIQYYNGEERAKGNILERFSAQQFPDLHSELNLSSLELGDSALYFCASSGPWEGGREKLFFGSGTQLSVL.

V is TRBV5-1 and J is TRBJ1-4, with a weak D call TRBD1 (5 bases). CDR1 SGHRS and CDR2 YFSETQ come from the germline V gene. V shed 4 bases and J shed 1 base, with 14 bases lying between them. The CDR3 consists of 16 residues. DNA of the CDR3: TGCGCCAGCAGCGCTCAGGGTATGGGAACTAATGAAAAACTGTTTTTT. This translates into CASSAQGMGTNEKLFF.

The chain carries TRBV11-3 and TRBJ2-7, with 9 nucleotides matching TRBD1. The germline CDR1 and CDR2 sequences are SGHNT and YENEEA. V was clipped by 6 bases and J by 4 bases; unmatched bases: 13. There are 16 residues in the CDR3. The CDR3 loop is CASRLSPDRGGYEQYF. In DNA, the CDR3 is TGTGCCAGCAGGCTTTCCCCGGACAGGGGAGGTTACGAGCAGTACTTC.

The chain employs TRBV5-1 and TRBJ1-2; the match to TRBD1 covers 9 bases. The CDR3 has 13 amino acids. J was trimmed by 7 bases and V by 4 bases; bases with no gene match: 5. Germline values: CDR1 SGHRS, CDR2 YFSETQ. Here the CDR3 DNA reads TGCGCCAGCAGCGAGGGACAGGGAACTGGCTACACCTTC. Amino acid sequence: CASSEGQGTGYTF.

This chain links TRBV6-5 with TRBJ2-4, with 10 bases fitting TRBD1. Germline V gene lookup returns CDR1 MNHEY and CDR2 SVGAGI. There are 15 residues in the CDR3. J lost 5 bases, V lost 4 bases, and 5 bases had no gene match. The CDR3 sequence: CASSLTGGPQNIQYF. CDR3 DNA: TGTGCCAGCAGTTTGACAGGGGGCCCCCAAAACATTCAGTACTTC.

The chain uses TRBV11-2 and TRBJ1-3; D is uncertain. This CDR3 comprises 12 residues. CDR1 is SGHAT, CDR2 FQNNGV, per germline. Deletions cut 5 bases from V and 3 bases from J, with 5 bases between. In DNA form, the CDR3 reads TGTGCCAGCAGCATTCGTGGAAACACCATATATTTT. Protein sequence: CASSIRGNTIYF.

This chain links TRBV19 with TRBJ2-3; 11 bases agree with TRBD2. This CDR3 is built from 15 residues. Trimming at V came to 6 bases and at J to 1 base, leaving 3 bases not matched to a gene. Germline V gene sequence: CDR1 LNHDA, CDR2 SQIVND (reference sequence). CDR3 amino acids: CASRETSGGTDTQYF. The CDR3 region has the DNA TGTGCCAGTAGGGAGACTAGCGGGGGCACAGATACGCAGTATTTT.

This rearrangement joins TRBV11-1 to TRBJ2-1; 7 bases agree with TRBD2. V was pared by 6 bases and J by 9 bases, with 14 bases of the junction left unmatched. CDR1 is SGHAT, CDR2 FQDESV, per germline (reference sequence). This CDR3 has 15 amino acids. The DNA of the CDR3 is TGTGCCAGCAGTTATCGAAGCGGGGCTACCCTTGAGCAGTTCTTC. This gives the protein CASSYRSGATLEQFF.

V is TRBV27 and J is TRBJ1-1; the D is unclear. Between the trimmed V and J ends, which lost 5 bases and 1 base, there was a span of 11 bases. In germline, CDR1 is MNHEY, CDR2 SMNVEV (reference sequence). The CDR3 sequence is 14 residues long. In nucleotides, the CDR3 is TGTGCCAGCAGTACACTTAAAGCGAACACTGAAGCTTTCTTT. Translation gives CASSTLKANTEAFF.

The genes are TRBV19 and TRBJ2-5; possibly TRBD2 for D (7 bases). The CDR3 extends over 16 amino acids. Germline V gene sequence: CDR1 LNHDA, CDR2 SQIVND (reference sequence). Between the trimmed V and J ends, which lost 3 bases and 4 bases, there was a span of 18 bases. CDR3 residues: CASSMRGGYQPETQYF. The DNA of the CDR3 is TGTGCCAGTAGTATGAGGGGGGGTTACCAACCAGAGACCCAGTACTTC.

The chain is built from TRBV2 and TRBJ1-1; 7 bases are a match to TRBD1. This CDR3 is built from 12 residues. J was trimmed by 9 bases and V by 3 bases; bases with no gene match: 4. Germline V gives CDR1 SNHLY, CDR2 FYNNEI. CDR3 in amino acids: CASSEGQPKAFF. CDR3 DNA: TGTGCCAGCAGTGAGGGACAGCCGAAAGCTTTCTTT.

The rearrangement joins TRBV6-5 to TRBJ1-5, with D possibly TRBD1 on 5 matching bases. V was cut by 8 bases and J by 0 bases, with 8 bases left in between. This CDR3 comprises 13 residues. The germline V gene has CDR1 MNHEY and CDR2 SVGAGI. The DNA for the CDR3 is TGTGCCAGCCAGGGTGATAGCAATCAGCCCCAGCATTTT. Translated, it gives CASQGDSNQPQHF.

This clone was seen just once. The chain uses TRBV19 and TRBJ1-1, with D perhaps TRBD1 (6 bases). The length of the CDR3 is 15 residues. CDR1 is LNHDA and CDR2 is SQIVND in the germline V gene (reference sequence). Deletions cut 5 bases from V and 7 bases from J, with 20 bases between. CDR3 residues: CASSLTRTGKVEAFF. The CDR3 nucleotides are TGTGCCAGTAGTCTAACACGAACAGGGAAGGTTGAAGCTTTCTTT.

This chain joins TRBV19 and TRBJ1-6; 9 bases are shared with TRBD1. This CDR3 contains 16 residues. The germline V gene has CDR1 LNHDA and CDR2 SQIVND (reference sequence). The V and J ends lost 6 bases and 10 bases, in that order; junction bases with no gene match: 13. CDR3 bases: TGTGCCAGTAGACCCTCGGGGACAGGGATACGGTCACCCCTCCACTTT. Translated: CASRPSGTGIRSPLHF.

The chain is built from TRBV7-2 and TRBJ2-5; 8 bases map to TRBD2. Germline values: CDR1 SGHTA, CDR2 FQGNSA. Trimming took 5 bases from V and 5 from J; bases not matched to a gene: 7. The length of the CDR3 is 14 residues. Written as DNA, the CDR3 is TGTGCCAGCAGCCCCCCGGGGGGGTGGGAGACCCAGTACTTC. The encoded protein is CASSPPGGWETQYF.

The J gene is TRBJ1-2, the V gene TRBV12-3 or TRBV12-4; D not resolved. The CDR3 sequence is 13 residues long. Trimming shortened V by 5 bases and J by 1 base, and 8 bases separated the two germline ends. The CDR3 reads CASSLDYNYGYTF. As DNA, the CDR3 is TGTGCCAGCAGTCTTGACTATAACTATGGCTACACCTTC.

The chain uses TRBV5-8 and TRBJ1-1, with a tentative D call TRBD1 (5 bases). The CDR3 runs 15 residues. From germline, CDR1 is SGHTS and CDR2 YDEGEE. V was cut by 1 base and J by 4 bases, with 14 bases left in between. CDR3 sequence: CASSLYRGRGTEAFF. As DNA, the CDR3 is TGTGCCAGCAGCTTGTACCGGGGGAGGGGCACTGAAGCTTTCTTT. The variable domain in full, completed from reference TRBV5-8 and TRBJ1-1, reads EAGVTQSPTHLIKTRGQQATLRCSPISGHTSVYWYQQALGLGLQFLLWYDEGEERNRGNFPPRFSGRQFPNYSSELNVNALELEDSALYLCASSLYRGRGTEAFFGQGTRLTVV.

The genes are TRBV19 and TRBJ1-5; 9 bases fit TRBD1. Germline V gives CDR1 LNHDA, CDR2 SQIVND (reference sequence). V was clipped by 5 bases and J by 4 bases; unmatched bases: 9. CDR3 length: 16 amino acids. In nucleotides, the CDR3 is TGTGCCAGTAGTTCCGTGACAGGGGGATTAAATCAGCCCCAGCATTTT. Translated, it gives CASSSVTGGLNQPQHF.

The chain combines TRBV5-1 with TRBJ2-1; D uncertain. Germline V gene data show CDR1 as SGHRS and CDR2 as YFSETQ. The CDR3 has 14 residues. Deletions cut 4 bases from V and 3 bases from J, with 11 bases between. For the CDR3, the DNA is TGCGCCAGCAGCCCCGTGGTAAGCTACAATGAGCAGTTCTTC. Protein: CASSPVVSYNEQFF.